This passage covers 8 T cell receptor beta chains from one sample sequenced in a study of early stage breast cancer tumors. The method was immunoSEQ multiplex PCR; TCRdb's version includes in-frame clones alone and lacks a portion of them. This table holds 25,000 to 30,000 clones, 84% found once. Sequenced material: blood. Source of these receptors: a person between 50 and 60 years old with breast cancer.

The chain employs TRBV6-6 and TRBJ2-7, with unresolved D. CDR1 MNHNY and CDR2 SVGAGI come from the germline V gene (reference sequence). This CDR3 spans 12 amino acids. Trimming removed 10 bases at V and 2 bases at J, with 12 bases between. The CDR3 reads CATARTTYEQYF. DNA of the CDR3: TGTGCCACCGCGCGGACGACCTACGAGCAGTACTTC.

The chain is built from TRBV9 and TRBJ2-5; D call uncertain. The CDR3 sequence is 12 residues long. V lost 3 bases, J lost 4 bases, and 7 bases lay in between. The germline V gene has CDR1 SGDLS and CDR2 YYNGEE. Here the CDR3 DNA reads TGTGCCAGCAGCGGGTGGGGAGAGACCCAGTACTTC. Its protein product is CASSGWGETQYF.

This sequence joins TRBV18 and TRBJ2-5; 9 bases fit TRBD1. The CDR3 is 14 residues long. Germline V gives CDR1 KGHSH, CDR2 LQKENI. J gave up 4 bases and V 2 bases, and 2 bases lay outside the gene matches. In nucleotides, the CDR3 is TGTGCCAGCTCACCAAAGACAGGGGGAGAGACCCAGTACTTC. Its protein product is CASSPKTGGETQYF.

The J gene is TRBJ1-4, the V gene TRBV6-6; unclear D gene. Trimming removed 4 bases at V and 7 bases at J, with 13 bases between. The germline CDR1 and CDR2 sequences are MNHNY and SVGAGI (reference sequence). The CDR3 sequence is 14 residues long. The CDR3 bases are TGTGCCAGCAGTTGGTTGGTGTTCGCTGAAAAACTGTTTTTT. Translation: CASSWLVFAEKLFF.

This chain links TRBV7-9 with TRBJ2-6; no clear D gene. The CDR3 sequence is 15 residues long. Looked up from germline, CDR1 is SEHNR and CDR2 is FQNEAQ (reference sequence). Trimming pared 1 base from V and 0 bases from J, leaving 4 bases between. Here the CDR3 reads CASSLGSSGANVLTF. In nucleotides, the CDR3 is TGTGCCAGCAGCTTAGGTAGCTCTGGGGCCAACGTCCTGACTTTC.

The chain is built from TRBV4-2 and TRBJ1-2; 10 nucleotides agree with TRBD1. Unmatched junction bases numbered 8, after V lost 4 bases and J lost 3 bases. This CDR3 has 16 amino acids. Germline V gene data show CDR1 as LGHNA and CDR2 as YNFKEQ. CDR3 nucleotide sequence: TGTGCCAGCAGCCCCGACGGACAGGGGGTCGACTATGGCTACACCTTC. Its protein is CASSPDGQGVDYGYTF.

The chain has TRBV5-6 and TRBJ2-2; D is perhaps TRBD1 or TRBD2 (6 bases each). Germline V gives CDR1 SGHDT, CDR2 YYEEEE. This CDR3 has 14 amino acids. The ends were cut back, 0 bases at V and 5 bases at J, with 8 bases in the middle. The CDR3 sequence is CASSLEGGTGELFF. The DNA for the CDR3 is TGTGCCAGCAGCTTGGAGGGGGGAACCGGGGAGCTGTTTTTT.

The rearrangement joins TRBV28 to TRBJ1-2, with D possibly matching TRBD1 (5 bases). The germline gives CDR1 MDHEN, CDR2 SYDVKM. The CDR3 sequence is 14 residues long. Trimming left V 1 base short and J 7 bases short, with 13 bases between. CDR3 sequence: CASSLFGGGGGYTF. The DNA for the CDR3 is TGTGCCAGCAGTTTATTCGGGGGAGGTGGTGGCTACACCTTC.